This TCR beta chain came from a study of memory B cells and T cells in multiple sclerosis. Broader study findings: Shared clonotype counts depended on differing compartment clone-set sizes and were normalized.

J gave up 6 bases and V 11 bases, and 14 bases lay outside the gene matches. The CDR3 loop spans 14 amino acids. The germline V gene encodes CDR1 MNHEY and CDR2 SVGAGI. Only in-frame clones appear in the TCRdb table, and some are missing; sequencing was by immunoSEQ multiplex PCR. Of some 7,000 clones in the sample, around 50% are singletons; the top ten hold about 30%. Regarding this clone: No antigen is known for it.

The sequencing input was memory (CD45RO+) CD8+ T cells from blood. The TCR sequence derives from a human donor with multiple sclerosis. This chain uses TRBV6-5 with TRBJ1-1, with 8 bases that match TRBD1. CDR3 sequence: CAGETGEGSAEAFF. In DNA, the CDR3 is TGTGCCGGAGAGACAGGGGAAGGTAGCGCTGAAGCTTTCTTT.